One sample yielded the 15 T cell receptor beta chains listed below, sequenced in a study of CD8 T cells in ankylosing spondylitis. One entry per CDR3 protein, called by TCRdb with MiXCR from the 5' RACE reads. The repertoire consists of tens of thousands of distinct CDR3 sequences, with around 30% occurring once and the leading ten covering less than 60%. The source material was blood, either unsorted or a sorted T cell fraction (not recorded which). These receptors originate from a male donor with ankylosing spondylitis or in good health (not recorded which).

The J gene is TRBJ2-3, the V gene TRBV4-2; 12 positions agree with TRBD2. CDR3 length: 16 amino acids. The trim removed 6 bases at V and 2 bases at J, leaving 6 bases unmatched. Germline V gene lookup returns CDR1 LGHNA and CDR2 YNFKEQ. This chain's CDR3 is CASSASGGAHTDTQYF. CDR3 coding DNA: TGTGCCAGCAGTGCTAGCGGGGGGGCCCACACAGATACGCAGTATTTT.

The chain employs TRBV20-1 and TRBJ2-1, with 9 bases that match TRBD2. CDR1 is DFQATT and CDR2 is SNEGSKA in the germline V gene (reference sequence). The junction had 10 bases not matched to a gene; V was cut back by 2 bases and J by 5 bases. This CDR3 is 16 amino acids long. The CDR3 sequence is CSARPTGAGGHNEQFF. The CDR3 coding sequence is TGCAGTGCTAGACCAACCGGGGCGGGAGGGCACAATGAGCAGTTCTTC.

This clonotype occurred once. This chain joins TRBV7-9 and TRBJ1-2, with TRBD1 matching 7 bases. Germline assignment: CDR1 SEHNR and CDR2 FQNEAQ (reference sequence). After removal of 1 base from V and 5 bases from J, the junction contained 7 bases not matched to a gene. The CDR3 spans 15 residues. The CDR3 reads CASSLEVTGTYGYTF. The CDR3 bases are TGTGCCAGCAGCTTAGAGGTGACAGGGACTTATGGCTACACCTTC.

This clonotype appeared a few times. The chain carries TRBV9 and TRBJ2-7; 7 nucleotides agree with TRBD2. V was clipped by 4 bases and J by 5 bases; unmatched bases: 12. Germline V lookup: CDR1 SGDLS, CDR2 YYNGEE. The CDR3 extends over 15 amino acids. The CDR3 spells CASSPRESSGNEQYF. CDR3 DNA sequence: TGTGCCAGCAGCCCCCGGGAGTCTAGCGGAAACGAGCAGTACTTC.

This clonotype was seen only a few times. This chain links TRBV7-9 with TRBJ2-2, with D unclear. CDR1 and CDR2 from the germline V gene are SEHNR and FQNEAQ (reference sequence). The CDR3 contains 12 residues. V was shortened by 5 bases and J by 9 bases, with 10 bases between the two germline ends. The CDR3 DNA reads as TGTGCCAGCAGCAGACGGGCGCGGGAGCTGTTTTTT. Residues: CASSRRARELFF.

The V gene is TRBV7-2, the J gene TRBJ2-2; no clear D. The CDR3 loop spans 14 amino acids. Per the germline V gene, CDR1 is SGHTA and CDR2 is FQGNSA. V dropped 6 bases and J dropped 0 bases, with 8 bases sitting between them. The CDR3 spells CASSSGSNTGELFF. In nucleotides, the CDR3 is TGTGCCAGCAGTTCCGGGTCGAACACCGGGGAGCTGTTTTTT.

The rearrangement uses TRBV9 and TRBJ1-4, with unresolved D. The CDR3 covers 14 residues. The germline gives CDR1 SGDLS, CDR2 YYNGEE. With 2 bases removed from V and 7 bases from J, the gap between germline ends came to 12 bases. Here the CDR3 reads CASSVGRTGEKLFF. CDR3 DNA sequence: TGTGCCAGCAGCGTTGGGAGAACGGGTGAAAAACTGTTTTTT.

V usage is TRBV3-1 and J usage is TRBJ1-1; D gene unclear. Trimming stripped 1 base from V and 5 bases from J, with 11 bases between. Germline V gene sequence: CDR1 LGHDT, CDR2 YNNKEL (reference sequence). This CDR3 is 14 amino acids long. The CDR3 here is CASSQGSGETEAFF. The CDR3 bases are TGTGCCAGCAGCCAAGGGTCAGGAGAAACTGAAGCTTTCTTT.

V is TRBV6-5 and J is TRBJ1-2; no firm D call. The V gene lost 2 bases and the J gene lost 5 bases, with 9 bases spanning the gap. In germline, CDR1 is MNHEY, CDR2 SVGAGI. CDR3 length: 13 residues. In nucleotides, the CDR3 is TGTGCCAGCAGTTACACGCCAGGATATGGCTACACCTTC. Protein product: CASSYTPGYGYTF.

The rearrangement links TRBV6-1 to TRBJ1-6; TRBD1 is a possible D gene (5 bases). Germline CDR1 is MNHNS and CDR2 is SASEGT. This CDR3 region has 18 residues. Trimming cost V 2 bases and J 7 bases, with 21 bases left between them. Here the CDR3 reads CASSEFVEQVLGNSPLHF. The CDR3 region has the DNA TGTGCCAGCAGTGAATTTGTGGAACAGGTCCTCGGGAATTCACCCCTCCACTTT.

This clonotype was seen only a few times. The gene calls are TRBV5-1 and TRBJ2-1, with D possibly TRBD1 on 5 matching bases. The CDR3 has 14 amino acids. Germline values: CDR1 SGHRS, CDR2 YFSETQ. Trimming pared 4 bases from V and 0 bases from J, leaving 8 bases between. The DNA of the CDR3 is TGCGCCAGCAGCCCAAGGGGCTCCTACAATGAGCAGTTCTTC. This translates into CASSPRGSYNEQFF.

This chain uses TRBV7-8 with TRBJ2-2; 14 bases fit TRBD2. The V gene's germline CDR1 is SGHVS and CDR2 FQNEAQ. CDR3 size: 17 residues. V was clipped by 3 bases and J by 5 bases; unmatched bases: 5. The CDR3 spells CASSFGTSGRYTGELFF. CDR3 bases: TGTGCCAGCAGCTTCGGGACTAGCGGGAGATATACCGGGGAGCTGTTTTTT.

V gene TRBV5-1 combines with J gene TRBJ2-5; D gene unclear. The CDR3 extends over 13 amino acids. In germline, CDR1 is SGHRS, CDR2 YFSETQ. Trimming shortened V by 0 bases and J by 5 bases, and 8 bases separated the two germline ends. The CDR3 reads CASSLEFAETQYF. CDR3 sequence (DNA): TGCGCCAGCAGCTTGGAGTTTGCGGAGACCCAGTACTTC.

The chain is built from TRBV7-8 and TRBJ2-4; possibly TRBD2 for D (6 bases). V was clipped by 3 bases and J by 0 bases, with 9 bases between them. The CDR3 runs 15 residues. Germline CDR1 reads SGHVS; CDR2 reads FQNEAQ. Here the CDR3 DNA reads TGTGCCAGCAGCTTCGGGGGAGAAGCCAAAAACATTCAGTACTTC. Amino acids: CASSFGGEAKNIQYF.

The rearrangement uses TRBV12-3 or TRBV12-4 and TRBJ2-7, with 10 positions matching TRBD1. The J segment lost 4 bases and the V segment lost 7 bases, leaving 4 bases of the junction unmatched. The CDR3 spans 13 residues. In DNA form, the CDR3 reads TGTGCCAGCACTTCGGGACAGGGGTACGAGCAGTACTTC. It is translated as CASTSGQGYEQYF.